This T cell receptor (beta chain) was identified during a study of graft-versus-host responses after intestinal transplantation. Here immunoSEQ multiplex PCR was the method, and the copy in TCRdb shows in-frame clones only, minus some. The table lists tens of thousands of clones, just under 95% of them singletons. Concerning this clone itself: Its cognate antigen is unknown.

The trim removed 4 bases at V and 2 bases at J, leaving 5 bases unmatched. CDR1 and CDR2 from the germline V gene are SGDLS and YYNGEE. The CDR3 totals 14 residues. This chain links TRBV9 with TRBJ2-5; 7 bases map to TRBD2. The sequence derives from a human donor who received an intestinal transplant. Sequences were derived from unstimulated CD8+ T cells sorted from spleen or lymph node cells, sampled before intestinal transplant. The CDR3 DNA sequence: TGTGCCAGCAGCTCAAGAGCGGGGCAAGAGACCCAGTACTTC. Its protein product is CASSSRAGQETQYF.